The rows below give T cell receptor beta chains drawn from one sample of a study of T-cell reconstitution after alpha-beta-depleted transplantation in children. TCRdb analysed the PCR reads with MiXCR anew, one entry per CDR3 protein. Here the sample spans approximately 220,000 distinct CDR3 sequences, under 20% being singletons. This sample comprised PBMCs, mostly from graft donor cells, obtained 360 days after TCRalphabeta/CD19-depleted stem cell transplant. Receptors were obtained from a male patient between 2 and 10 years old who had a stem cell transplant for acute lymphoblastic leukemia, so the T cells may come from the graft donor. The CDR3 runs from the conserved cysteine through the conserved F or W. The order of the fields is V gene, J gene, clone size, D gene, CDR3 protein, CDR3 DNA. A D gene is named only where the DNA matches it firmly. Only part of the rows carry a size: once, few, many, or a class if the clone is expanded.

v_call: TRBV6-5; j_call: TRBJ1-1; clone_size: few; d_call: .; cdr3_aa: CASSYFKGRTEAFF; cdr3_nt: TGTGCCAGCAGTTATTTTAAGGGGCGGACTGAAGCTTTCTTT
v_call: TRBV7-2; j_call: TRBJ2-5; clone_size: .; d_call: TRBD2; cdr3_aa: CASSLSERGVQETQYF; cdr3_nt: TGTGCCAGCAGCTTATCAGAGCGGGGGGTCCAAGAGACCCAGTACTTC
v_call: TRBV18; j_call: TRBJ2-5; clone_size: .; d_call: TRBD1; cdr3_aa: CASSPGTGKVQTQYF; cdr3_nt: TGTGCCAGCTCACCGGGGACAGGGAAAGTGCAGACCCAGTACTTC
v_call: TRBV27; j_call: TRBJ2-3; clone_size: many; d_call: TRBD1; cdr3_aa: CASSSTGRRGTDTQYF; cdr3_nt: TGTGCCAGCAGTTCGACAGGGCGACGGGGCACAGATACGCAGTATTTT
v_call: TRBV20-1; j_call: TRBJ2-5; clone_size: few; d_call: .; cdr3_aa: CSARGGTVVETQYF; cdr3_nt: TGCAGTGCAAGGGGGGGGACGGTTGTAGAGACCCAGTACTTC
v_call: TRBV20-1; j_call: TRBJ2-5; clone_size: .; d_call: TRBD1; cdr3_aa: CSAPTSTGAGETQYF; cdr3_nt: TGCAGTGCTCCGACGTCGACAGGGGCGGGGGAGACCCAGTACTTC
v_call: TRBV15; j_call: TRBJ1-1; clone_size: few; d_call: TRBD1; cdr3_aa: CATRKDRDTEAFF; cdr3_nt: TGTGCCACCAGAAAGGACAGGGACACTGAAGCTTTCTTT
v_call: TRBV18; j_call: TRBJ2-7; clone_size: many; d_call: .; cdr3_aa: CATRAGQNYEQYF; cdr3_nt: TGTGCCACCCGTGCCGGGCAGAATTACGAGCAGTACTTC
v_call: TRBV12-3/TRBV12-4; j_call: TRBJ2-1; clone_size: .; d_call: .; cdr3_aa: CTICFGMGPGDKENEQFF; cdr3_nt: TGTACCATCTGTTTCGGGATGGGGCCGGGAGACAAAGAAAATGAGCAGTTCTTC
v_call: TRBV7-9; j_call: TRBJ2-7; clone_size: .; d_call: TRBD1; cdr3_aa: CASNTRSQGVYEQYF; cdr3_nt: TGTGCCAGCAACACACGATCTCAGGGGGTATACGAGCAGTACTTC
v_call: TRBV11-3; j_call: TRBJ2-2; clone_size: few; d_call: .; cdr3_aa: CASSLTDSPGVFF; cdr3_nt: TGTGCCAGCAGCTTAACCGACAGCCCTGGGGTGTTTTTT
v_call: TRBV3-1; j_call: TRBJ2-5; clone_size: .; d_call: .; cdr3_aa: CASSPGQFGETQYF; cdr3_nt: TGTGCCAGCAGCCCCGGACAGTTCGGAGAGACCCAGTACTTC
v_call: TRBV5-1; j_call: TRBJ2-1; clone_size: few; d_call: .; cdr3_aa: CASSLKWSGFETSSYNEQFF; cdr3_nt: TGCGCCAGCAGCTTGAAATGGTCAGGGTTCGAGACATCCTCCTACAATGAGCAGTTCTTC
v_call: TRBV5-1; j_call: TRBJ2-3; clone_size: .; d_call: TRBD1; cdr3_aa: CASSFDRQGPTRF; cdr3_nt: TGCGCCAGCAGCTTCGACAGACAGGGCCCTACACGTTTT
v_call: TRBV5-5; j_call: TRBJ2-7; clone_size: few; d_call: .; cdr3_aa: CASSPNRAFGYEQYF; cdr3_nt: TGTGCCAGCAGCCCAAACAGGGCCTTCGGGTACGAGCAGTACTTC
v_call: TRBV27; j_call: TRBJ1-5; clone_size: few; d_call: TRBD1; cdr3_aa: CASSFRRGYLGQPQHF; cdr3_nt: TGTGCCAGCAGTTTCCGCAGGGGGTATTTGGGTCAGCCCCAGCATTTT
v_call: TRBV4-3; j_call: TRBJ2-1; clone_size: .; d_call: TRBD2; cdr3_aa: CASSQLAGGSNNEQFF; cdr3_nt: TGCGCCAGCAGCCAATTAGCGGGGGGCTCCAACAATGAGCAGTTCTTC
v_call: TRBV20-1; j_call: TRBJ2-1; clone_size: few; d_call: TRBD1; cdr3_aa: CSAMGQTDREYNEQFF; cdr3_nt: TGCAGTGCTATGGGCCAAACGGACAGGGAGTACAATGAGCAGTTCTTC
v_call: TRBV5-5; j_call: TRBJ2-2; clone_size: .; d_call: .; cdr3_aa: CASTHQAAGLTGELFF; cdr3_nt: TGTGCCAGCACCCATCAGGCGGCAGGGCTTACCGGGGAGCTGTTTTTT
v_call: TRBV27; j_call: TRBJ2-4; clone_size: many; d_call: .; cdr3_aa: CASSPLAKNIQYF; cdr3_nt: TGTGCCAGCAGTCCACTAGCCAAAAACATTCAGTACTTC
v_call: TRBV4-3; j_call: TRBJ2-7; clone_size: few; d_call: .; cdr3_aa: CASSQYRELSYEQYF; cdr3_nt: TGCGCCAGCAGCCAATATCGGGAGTTGAGTTACGAGCAGTACTTC
v_call: TRBV7-2; j_call: TRBJ2-7; clone_size: .; d_call: .; cdr3_aa: CASSLDRTVYEQYF; cdr3_nt: TGTGCCAGCAGCTTAGACAGGACGGTTTACGAGCAGTACTTC
v_call: TRBV27; j_call: TRBJ2-3; clone_size: .; d_call: TRBD2; cdr3_aa: CASSPRTSGGLDYTDTQYF; cdr3_nt: TGTGCCAGCAGTCCGCGGACTAGCGGGGGCCTAGATTACACAGATACGCAGTATTTT
v_call: TRBV7-8; j_call: TRBJ2-7; clone_size: few; d_call: .; cdr3_aa: CASSSRTVGYEQYF; cdr3_nt: TGTGCCAGCAGCTCCAGGACTGTCGGCTACGAGCAGTACTTC
v_call: TRBV5-1; j_call: TRBJ1-1; clone_size: .; d_call: .; cdr3_aa: CASSLYREAEAFF; cdr3_nt: TGCGCCAGCAGCTTGTACAGGGAGGCTGAAGCTTTCTTT
v_call: TRBV5-1; j_call: TRBJ2-3; clone_size: .; d_call: .; cdr3_aa: CASTNRDDTDTQYF; cdr3_nt: TGCGCCAGCACCAACCGGGACGACACAGATACGCAGTATTTT
v_call: TRBV4-3; j_call: TRBJ2-1; clone_size: .; d_call: .; cdr3_aa: CASSQDYLANNEQFF; cdr3_nt: TGCGCCAGCAGCCAAGATTACCTAGCGAACAATGAGCAGTTCTTC
v_call: TRBV5-6; j_call: TRBJ2-5; clone_size: .; d_call: .; cdr3_aa: CASSLRANSRQETQYF; cdr3_nt: TGTGCCAGCAGCTTGAGGGCAAACAGTCGCCAAGAGACCCAGTACTTC
v_call: TRBV4-2; j_call: TRBJ2-2; clone_size: once; d_call: TRBD2; cdr3_aa: CARGPGLAGWYTGELFF; cdr3_nt: TGTGCCAGGGGCCCCGGACTAGCGGGGTGGTACACCGGGGAGCTGTTTTTT
v_call: TRBV5-1; j_call: TRBJ2-3; clone_size: many; d_call: .; cdr3_aa: CASSLAGRSRVYF; cdr3_nt: TGCGCCAGCAGCCTAGCAGGGAGGAGCCGGGTGTATTTT
v_call: TRBV6-5; j_call: TRBJ1-1; clone_size: many; d_call: .; cdr3_aa: CASSYSGGGGGLEAFF; cdr3_nt: TGTGCCAGCAGTTACTCTGGGGGAGGGGGGGGTTTGGAAGCTTTCTTT
v_call: TRBV12-3/TRBV12-4; j_call: TRBJ2-1; clone_size: .; d_call: TRBD1; cdr3_aa: CAGQGRYNEQFF; cdr3_nt: TGTGCCGGACAGGGGAGGTACAATGAGCAGTTCTTC
v_call: TRBV10-3; j_call: TRBJ2-7; clone_size: .; d_call: .; cdr3_aa: CAISEIDSNHEQYF; cdr3_nt: TGTGCCATCAGTGAGATCGACTCCAACCACGAGCAGTACTTC
v_call: TRBV28; j_call: TRBJ2-7; clone_size: few; d_call: .; cdr3_aa: CASSSLPVGRATYEQYF; cdr3_nt: TGTGCCAGCAGCTCCCTCCCCGTTGGCAGGGCGACCTACGAGCAGTACTTC
v_call: TRBV7-8; j_call: TRBJ1-4; clone_size: few; d_call: .; cdr3_aa: CASSPRFATNEKLFF; cdr3_nt: TGTGCCAGCAGCCCCCGTTTTGCAACTAATGAAAAACTGTTTTTT
v_call: TRBV5-1; j_call: TRBJ2-2; clone_size: few; d_call: .; cdr3_aa: CASSSGTLNTGELFF; cdr3_nt: TGCGCCAGCAGCTCCGGGACTTTGAACACCGGGGAGCTGTTTTTT
v_call: TRBV3-1; j_call: TRBJ2-7; clone_size: .; d_call: .; cdr3_aa: CASSRRPLDSYEQYF; cdr3_nt: TGTGCCAGCAGCCGCCGGCCTCTCGACTCCTACGAGCAGTACTTC
v_call: TRBV19; j_call: TRBJ2-2; clone_size: .; d_call: .; cdr3_aa: CASEDREGTGELFF; cdr3_nt: TGTGCCAGTGAGGACAGGGAGGGCACCGGGGAGCTGTTTTTT
v_call: TRBV27; j_call: TRBJ2-7; clone_size: .; d_call: TRBD1; cdr3_aa: CASKDRRSYEQYF; cdr3_nt: TGTGCCAGCAAGGACAGGCGTTCCTACGAGCAGTACTTC
v_call: TRBV20-1; j_call: TRBJ1-1; clone_size: many; d_call: .; cdr3_aa: CSARNGGLPVPEAFF; cdr3_nt: TGCAGTGCCAGAAATGGGGGACTTCCAGTCCCTGAAGCTTTCTTT
v_call: TRBV10-3; j_call: TRBJ1-2; clone_size: few; d_call: TRBD1; cdr3_aa: CAISESGQGAGYTF; cdr3_nt: TGTGCCATCAGTGAGTCGGGACAGGGAGCTGGCTACACCTTC
v_call: TRBV9; j_call: TRBJ2-1; clone_size: few; d_call: .; cdr3_aa: CASSTSRNLLYNEQFF; cdr3_nt: TGTGCCAGCAGCACCAGCCGAAACCTCCTTTACAATGAGCAGTTCTTC
v_call: TRBV5-4; j_call: TRBJ2-3; clone_size: few; d_call: TRBD2; cdr3_aa: CASSPPPAGAFTDTQYF; cdr3_nt: TGTGCCAGCAGCCCCCCCCCAGCGGGGGCCTTCACAGATACGCAGTATTTT